This T cell receptor (beta chain) comes out of a study of radiation and T cells in renal cell carcinoma. Assay used: immunoSEQ multiplex PCR; TCRdb lists only in-frame clones, some missing. Of tens of thousands of clones in the sample, roughly 82% were seen once. Time point specified: blood 4 weeks post-SBRT, at nephrectomy. Treatment noted: 15 Gy SBRT to primary tumor, nephrectomy 4 weeks later. The CDR3 length is 11 residues. Germline lookup yields CDR1 SGHKS and CDR2 YYEKEE (reference sequence). Trimming stripped 0 bases from V and 7 bases from J, with 5 bases between. The genes are TRBV5-5 and TRBJ2-7; D ambiguous. The sequence derives from a woman in her 70s with renal cell carcinoma. The specimen was blood, collected from a patient whose treatment included radiotherapy and nephrectomy. For the CDR3, the DNA is TGTGCCAGCAGCTTGGTTCTTGAGCAGTACTTC. Translated: CASSLVLEQYF.